These 13 T cell receptor beta chains were sequenced from one sample in a study of blood T cell repertoires in COVID-19. Method: immunoSEQ multiplex PCR; TCRdb's copy keeps in-frame clones and lacks some. Altogether 40,000 to 50,000 clones are present, 79% being singletons, with the ten largest covering roughly 25%. Sequenced input: peripheral blood. These receptors all stem from a man between 65 and 80 years old with acute or convalescent COVID-19.

This clone was seen only once. The rearrangement uses TRBV2 and TRBJ2-4; D might be TRBD2 (7 bases). Deletions cut 4 bases from V and 0 bases from J, with 13 bases between. There are 16 residues in the CDR3. Germline V gene lookup returns CDR1 SNHLY and CDR2 FYNNEI. CDR3 region: CASSGTGGLAKNIQYF. CDR3 in DNA: TGTGCCAGCAGTGGGACCGGGGGGCTAGCCAAAAACATTCAGTACTTC.

The chain carries TRBV7-3 and TRBJ2-3; tentative D call: TRBD1 (5 bases). V was cut by 2 bases and J by 0 bases, with 9 bases left in between. Germline-derived CDR1 and CDR2 are SGHTA and FQGTGA. The CDR3 is 15 amino acids. The DNA of the CDR3 is TGTGCCAGCAGCTTAGATCGACAGAGCACAGATACGCAGTATTTT. Translating it yields CASSLDRQSTDTQYF. Supplemented by reference TRBV7-3 and TRBJ2-3, the full variable domain reads GAGVSQTPSNKVTEKGKYVELRCDPISGHTALYWYRQSLGQGPEFLIYFQGTGAADDSGLPNDRFFAVRPEGSVSTLKIQRTERGDSAVYLCASSLDRQSTDTQYFGPGTRLTVL.

Comment on this clone: Other nucleotide sequences in the sample specify the same CDR3. This chain connects TRBV6-1 to TRBJ2-1; 9 bases line up with TRBD2. Germline values: CDR1 MNHNS, CDR2 SASEGT. V was clipped by 3 bases and J by 4 bases; unmatched bases: 1. The CDR3 runs 14 residues. The CDR3 region is CASSDLAGYNEQFF. The CDR3 nucleotides read TGTGCCAGCAGTGACCTAGCGGGATACAATGAGCAGTTCTTC.

The chain carries TRBV6-5 and TRBJ1-4; TRBD1 might be the D (6 bases). This CDR3 has 14 amino acids. V was shortened by 5 bases and J by 7 bases, with 14 bases between the two germline ends. Germline V gene sequence: CDR1 MNHEY, CDR2 SVGAGI. The CDR3 bases are TGTGCCAGCAGTAAAAGGACAGCAACTGAAAAACTGTTTTTT. As protein: CASSKRTATEKLFF.

J is TRBJ1-1 and V is TRBV2; D remains unclear. CDR1 and CDR2 (germline): SNHLY, FYNNEI. CDR3 size: 15 residues. V dropped 4 bases and J dropped 1 base, with 13 bases sitting between them. CDR3 region: CASSGGAVRNTEAFF. CDR3 DNA sequence: TGTGCCAGCAGTGGGGGAGCGGTTCGGAACACTGAAGCTTTCTTT.

This chain links TRBV11-2 with TRBJ2-7; D is uncertain. Deletions cut 0 bases from V and 5 bases from J, with 8 bases between. This CDR3 spans 13 amino acids. Germline V lookup: CDR1 SGHAT, CDR2 FQNNGV. CDR3 loop: CASSLERFDEQYF. The CDR3 nucleotides are TGTGCCAGCAGCTTAGAGAGGTTCGACGAGCAGTACTTC. Full variable domain (rest looked up from reference TRBV11-2 and TRBJ2-7): EAGVAQSPRYKIIEKRQSVAFWCNPISGHATLYWYQQILGQGPKLLIQFQNNGVVDDSQLPKDRFSAERLKGVDSTLKIQPAKLEDSAVYLCASSLERFDEQYFGPGTRLTVT.

The chain recombines TRBV29-1 with TRBJ2-3; D is unresolved. V was shortened by 6 bases and J by 0 bases, with 10 bases between the two germline ends. This CDR3 region has 13 residues. The V gene's germline CDR1 is SQVTM and CDR2 ANQGSEA. The CDR3 sequence is CSVTVSSTDTQYF. CDR3 nucleotide sequence: TGCAGCGTCACAGTGAGTAGCACAGATACGCAGTATTTT.

The genes are TRBV3-1 (or the pseudogene TRBV3-2) and TRBJ1-1; no reliable D call. V was pared by 8 bases and J by 2 bases, with 6 bases between. CDR1 LGHDT and CDR2 YNNKEL come from the germline V gene (reference sequence). This CDR3 is built from 11 residues. DNA of the CDR3: TGTGCCAGCCAAATCAACACTGAAGCTTTCTTT. Protein: CASQINTEAFF.

This sequence joins TRBV19 and TRBJ1-5; D not certain. The CDR3 is 15 amino acids. CDR1 LNHDA and CDR2 SQIVND come from the germline V gene (reference sequence). Trimming took off 5 bases at V and 5 bases at J, with 16 bases between the two ends. In DNA form, the CDR3 reads TGTGCCAGTAGTCCTGACTACTATGGCGATCAGCCCCAGCATTTT. Translating gives CASSPDYYGDQPQHF. Full variable domain (missing parts from reference TRBV19 and TRBJ1-5): DGGITQSPKYLFRKEGQNVTLSCEQNLNHDAMYWYRQDPGQGLRLIYYSQIVNDFQKGDIAEGYSVSREKKESFPLTVTSAQKNPTAFYLCASSPDYYGDQPQHFGDGTRLSIL.

The gene calls are TRBV6-2 or TRBV6-3 and TRBJ2-1; TRBD1 matches 8 bases. The CDR3 covers 16 residues. V gave up 0 bases and J gave up 7 bases; unmatched junction bases: 8. The germline gives CDR1 MNHEY, CDR2 SVGEGT. The CDR3 sequence is CASSYSMDRAWNEQFF. In DNA, the CDR3 is TGTGCCAGCAGTTACTCGATGGACAGGGCATGGAATGAGCAGTTCTTC.

The V call is TRBV5-4, the J call TRBJ1-2; D might be TRBD1 (5 bases). Germline loops: CDR1 SGHNT, CDR2 YYREEE (reference sequence). CDR3 length equals 14 residues. The V end lost 1 base, the J end lost 4 bases, and 11 bases lay between the germline ends. DNA of the CDR3: TGTGCCAGCAGCTTGAACGGGGGGTTCTATGGCTACACCTTC. This encodes CASSLNGGFYGYTF.

The chain carries TRBV30 and TRBJ2-2; 10 bases map to TRBD1. CDR1 and CDR2 (germline): GTSNPN, SVGIG (reference sequence). V trimming: 0 bases; J trimming: 1 base; junction bases outside the gene matches: 8. The CDR3 is 18 residues long. Written as DNA, the CDR3 is TGTGCCTGGAGTGTACCTTCCCGGGACAGGGGGAACACCGGGGAGCTGTTTTTT. This gives the protein CAWSVPSRDRGNTGELFF.

J is TRBJ1-5 and V is TRBV27; D call uncertain. V lost 5 bases and J lost 6, with 20 bases in between. The CDR3 totals 16 residues. Germline V gene data show CDR1 as MNHEY and CDR2 as SMNVEV (reference sequence). In nucleotides, the CDR3 is TGTGCCAGCAGTCCTATGGGCCCCGGGGAGGGTCAGCCCCAGCATTTT. Protein sequence: CASSPMGPGEGQPQHF.